This T cell receptor (beta chain) was recorded in a study of T cells after yellow fever vaccination. The overall study: Fractions of low cell number were prepared using SMART-Seq v4 Ultra Low Input.

The germline V gene encodes CDR1 MNHEY and CDR2 SMNVEV (reference sequence). Trimming removed 4 bases from V and 1 base from J, with 7 bases in between. The CDR3 extends over 13 amino acids. TCR cDNA, made by 5'RACE template switching, carried an added universal primer site and UMIs. MiXCR, run by TCRdb on the 5' RACE reads, gives a single entry per CDR3 protein. The data show some 350,000 distinct CDR3 sequences, 3% to 4.5% seen once. Turning to this clonotype: The target antigen is unknown.

The study, taken as a whole, reports: Once the booster was given, most primary-vaccination clones reappeared, at approximately 97% for CD4 and over 85% for CD8.

This chain links TRBV27 with TRBJ2-5; D ambiguous. This TCR was recovered from a young man who received the YFV17D yellow fever vaccine. The sequenced sample was PBMCs, obtained 5 days after the yellow fever booster vaccination. The CDR3 DNA is TGTGCCAGCAGTTCCACCTTCCAAGAGACCCAGTACTTC. This translates into CASSSTFQETQYF.